This T cell receptor (beta chain) originates from a study of identical twins. This clonotype has more than one count but fewer than ten. The CDR3 sequence is 14 residues long. CDR1 and CDR2 (germline): GTSNPN, SVGIG (reference sequence). The trim removed 1 base at V and 12 bases at J, leaving 8 bases unmatched. TCRdb ran MiXCR on the 5' RACE reads and lists one entry per CDR3 protein. The data show 430,000 or so distinct CDR3 sequences, approximately 24% seen once. These same records also appear under a second study, on T cells expressing NK-cell markers.

V and J are TRBV30 and TRBJ2-1; TRBD2 aligns across 11 bases. The sequencing sample was made of CD4+ T cells sorted from blood. This clonotype was sampled from a young woman in good health. CDR3: CAWSGSGRAPRQFF. DNA of the CDR3: TGTGCCTGGAGTGGTAGCGGGAGGGCCCCGCGGCAGTTCTTC.